Below are 12 T cell receptor beta chains sequenced from a single sample in a study of read filtering for tumor transcriptome and immune sequencing (dated by TCRdb to the early 2020s). TCRdb records Illumina HiSeq 4000 as the sequencer. Starting from roughly 0.4 ug RNA, TCR libraries were constructed with the Immunoverse kit using molecular barcoded adaptors that cover the alpha/delta and beta/gamma chains. TCRdb itself trimmed the public reads at Q25 with fastp, ran MiXCR and retained productive beta chains. One record per CDR3 amino acid sequence lists the most common genes and DNA. The sample includes tens of thousands of distinct CDR3 sequences, with around 21% observed a single time. Jointly, the top ten make up around 15% of the sample. Material: a population of CD138-negative cells sorted from bone marrow. This specimen's cell subset or site label, per the study, means: bone marrow mononuclear cells depleted of CD138+ plasma/myeloma cells by negative magnetic selection. The receptors shown here come from a donor aged 40 or over with multiple myeloma.

This clonotype was seen many times. The chain links TRBV18 to TRBJ1-5; perhaps TRBD1 as D (6 bases). The V gene's germline CDR1 is KGHSH and CDR2 LQKENI. The CDR3 contains 15 residues. The V end was cut by 6 bases, the J end by 4 bases, with 16 bases between. The CDR3 sequence: CASSTSEGGNQPQHF. The CDR3 DNA is TGTGCCAGCTCCACGAGCGAAGGGGGAAATCAGCCCCAGCATTTT.

The table lists this clonotype with many counts. The rearrangement uses TRBV20-1 and TRBJ2-1; 9 nucleotides line up with TRBD1. This CDR3 is 10 amino acids long. The germline CDR1 and CDR2 sequences are DFQATT and SNEGSKA (reference sequence). CDR3 loop: CSWTGVEQFF. Here the CDR3 DNA reads TGCAGCTGGACAGGGGTTGAGCAGTTCTTC.

This clonotype has at least ten counts. J is TRBJ2-1 and V is TRBV7-3; 10 bases line up with TRBD2. This CDR3 has 15 amino acids. The J segment lost 9 bases and the V segment lost 2 bases, leaving 7 bases of the junction unmatched. Germline loops: CDR1 SGHTA, CDR2 FQGTGA. The CDR3 bases are TGTGCCAGCAGCTTAGAGCCTAGCGGGAGAATTGAGCAGTTCTTC. Its protein is CASSLEPSGRIEQFF.

In the case of this clonotype: Given a much more abundant clone one base away, this may be a read error. This chain connects TRBV7-3 to TRBJ1-6; the match to TRBD1 covers 7 bases. The germline CDR1 and CDR2 sequences are SGHTA and FQGTGA. The CDR3 covers 15 residues. V lost 0 bases, J lost 9 bases, and 5 bases stayed unmatched. CDR3 nucleotides: TGTGCCAGCAGCTTAACGACAGGGTGCATTTCACCCCTCCACTTT. Protein: CASSLTTGCISPLHF.

By frequency in the sample, this clonotype is medium-sized. The CDR3 DNA is TGTGCCAGCAGCTTAGTGTCGGGAGAGACGAATGAGCAGTTCTTC. Encoded protein: CASSLVSGETNEQFF. This chain links TRBV11-3 with TRBJ2-1, with D possibly matching TRBD2 (6 bases). Between the trimmed V and J ends, which lost 1 base and 7 bases, there was a span of 14 bases. CDR3 length: 15 residues. Germline lookup yields CDR1 SGHNT and CDR2 YENEEA. Complete variable domain (other parts from reference TRBV11-3 and TRBJ2-1): EAGVVQSPRYKIIEKKQPVAFWCNPISGHNTLYWYLQNLGQGPELLIRYENEEAVDDSQLPKDRFSAERLKGVDSTLKIQPAELGDSAVYLCASSLVSGETNEQFFGPGTRLTVL.

This clonotype occurred a few times. This chain joins TRBV4-1 and TRBJ2-3, with D tentatively TRBD2 (5 bases). The CDR3 extends over 15 amino acids. Trimming pared 4 bases from V and 0 bases from J, leaving 11 bases between. Germline CDR1 is MGHRA and CDR2 is YSYEKL. The CDR3 DNA is TGCGCCAGCAGCCGAGACTACTCTAGCACAGATACGCAGTATTTT. Residues: CASSRDYSSTDTQYF.

This clonotype showed up many times. V usage is TRBV9 and J usage is TRBJ2-3; D not resolved. Trimming removed 2 bases at V and 0 bases at J, with 13 bases between. The CDR3 consists of 16 residues. CDR1 and CDR2 from the germline V gene are SGDLS and YYNGEE. The CDR3 region is CASSVSRGSSTDTQYF. CDR3 DNA: TGTGCCAGCAGCGTCTCCCGAGGCTCTAGCACAGATACGCAGTATTTT.

This clonotype rates as medium-sized (0.01 to 0.1%). This chain connects TRBV28 to TRBJ1-1; possible D gene TRBD1, 5 bases. CDR3 length equals 15 residues. Germline V CDR1 and CDR2: MDHEN, SYDVKM. Trimming cost V 7 bases and J 1 base, with 16 bases left between them. The CDR3 DNA reads as TGTGCCAGCAATCCGGGGGGTCGAAAGAACACTGAAGCTTTCTTT. Translated: CASNPGGRKNTEAFF.

This clonotype appeared many times. This rearrangement joins TRBV4-1 to TRBJ1-2, with D tentatively TRBD1 (5 bases). Between the trimmed V and J ends, which lost 0 bases and 2 bases, there was a span of 16 bases. Germline assignment: CDR1 MGHRA and CDR2 YSYEKL. CDR3 size: 17 residues. The CDR3 region is CASSQDRRGSTNYGYTF. CDR3 DNA: TGCGCCAGCAGCCAAGATCGTAGGGGTTCAACCAACTATGGCTACACCTTC.

This clonotype appeared many times. This rearrangement joins TRBV12-3 or TRBV12-4 to TRBJ1-2; TRBD1 is a possible D gene (6 bases). Deletions cut 3 bases from V and 4 bases from J, with 15 bases between. The CDR3 runs to 15 residues. The CDR3 spells CASSFVGTGSYGYTF. Here the CDR3 DNA reads TGTGCCAGCAGTTTCGTGGGAACAGGGTCCTATGGCTACACCTTC.

The chain couples TRBV24-1 to TRBJ2-2; TRBD1 matches at 7 bases. The germline CDR1 and CDR2 sequences are KGHDR and SFDVKD. The CDR3 runs to 15 residues. V shed 3 bases and J 8 bases; nucleotides not matched to a gene: 8. CDR3 bases: TGTGCCACCAGTGATCTTAGCAGGGGGTCTGGGGAGCTGTTTTTT. Translating it yields CATSDLSRGSGELFF.

About this clonotype itself: Just one base apart from a much larger clone, this may be a read error. The J gene is TRBJ1-1, the V gene TRBV7-8, with D uncertain. In germline, CDR1 is SGHVS, CDR2 FQNEAQ. The CDR3 contains 13 residues. CDR3 loop: CASGLLLNTEAFF. The CDR3 DNA reads as TGTGCCAGCGGCTTACTCCTGAACACTGAAGCTTTCTTT.